This TCR beta chain was identified in a study of cytomegalovirus exposure and HLA in healthy donors. Primers: 60 Vbeta forward and 13 Jbeta reverse. Generated by immunoSEQ multiplex PCR, the TCRdb table keeps only in-frame clones and is missing some. Among tens of thousands of clones, around 84% were seen once, and the ten largest hold almost 4.5%. Findings and caveats of the study: Rare sequences made up most TCRs, while some public TCRs were found in many donors. Prior analysis indicated that the majority of TCR beta V segments exhibited productivity approximately 90% or approximately 30% of the time. Later analysis associated a missense DCLRE1C variant with TCR beta V- and J-gene trimming. Common viral pathogens (according to a later analysis) appeared linked to several of the most significant clusters.

J lost 8 bases, V lost 4 bases, and 8 bases had no gene match. CDR3 length equals 14 residues. Germline V lookup: CDR1 MGHRA, CDR2 YSYEKL. Comment on this clone: Its matching antigen is unknown.

This sequence was found in a man in his forties or fifties in good health and CMV-seronegative. Material: PBMCs. This chain uses TRBV4-1 with TRBJ2-4; 7 bases agree with TRBD2. The CDR3 sequence is CASSLRLAEDIQYF. CDR3 coding DNA: TGCGCCAGCAGCCTTCGACTAGCCGAAGACATTCAGTACTTC.